These 16 T cell receptor beta chains were all obtained from the same sample, sequenced in a study of shared clonotypes between healthy human individuals. Naive CD8 cells comprised CD45RO-negative, CCR7-positively selected cells, excluding terminally differentiated effector memory CD45RA+ cells. TCRdb's copy holds only in-frame clones and misses some; the assay was immunoSEQ multiplex PCR. The table records 2 million or so clones, about 95% of them present only once. Sequences were obtained from naive CD8+ T cells sorted from blood. Receptors originate from a man in his late teens or twenties in good health.

Turning to this clone: Other DNA sequences in this specimen translate into the identical CDR3. This chain joins TRBV5-1 and TRBJ2-7, with D tentatively TRBD1 (5 bases). The length of the CDR3 is 13 residues. Trimming removed 5 bases at V and 1 base at J, with 10 bases between. In germline, CDR1 is SGHRS, CDR2 YFSETQ. The CDR3 sequence is CASSWTPSYEQYF. The DNA for the CDR3 is TGCGCCAGCAGTTGGACACCGTCCTACGAGCAGTACTTC.

The V call is TRBV4-1, the J call TRBJ1-4; D unclear. Trimming left V 0 bases short and J 7 bases short, with 12 bases between. The CDR3 is 15 residues long. Germline assignment: CDR1 MGHRA and CDR2 YSYEKL. The CDR3 region has the DNA TGCGCCAGCAGCCAAGATCGGGGAGGTCTTGAAAAACTGTTTTTT. It is translated as CASSQDRGGLEKLFF.

The chain joins TRBV27 to TRBJ2-7; no reliable D call. Between the trimmed V and J ends, which lost 6 bases and 7 bases, there was a span of 19 bases. The CDR3 is 14 amino acids. The germline gives CDR1 MNHEY, CDR2 SMNVEV (reference sequence). This CDR3 is CASSIGPSPLEQYF. The CDR3 DNA reads as TGTGCCAGCAGCATAGGGCCCTCTCCACTAGAGCAGTACTTC.

The chain joins TRBV7-6 to TRBJ2-7; D call uncertain. From germline, CDR1 is SGHVS and CDR2 FNYEAQ. The CDR3 sequence is 15 residues long. V dropped 1 base and J dropped 3 bases, with 13 bases sitting between them. CDR3 amino acids: CASSLVATEVYEQYF. Here the CDR3 DNA reads TGTGCCAGCAGCTTAGTGGCGACTGAGGTCTACGAGCAGTACTTC. Full variable domain (rest looked up from reference TRBV7-6 and TRBJ2-7): GAGVSQSPRYKVTKRGQDVALRCDPISGHVSLYWYRQALGQGPEFLTYFNYEAQQDKSGLPNDRFSAERPEGSISTLTIQRTEQRDSAMYRCASSLVATEVYEQYFGPGTRLTVT.

V and J are TRBV7-9 and TRBJ1-2; 10 bases fit TRBD1. Germline CDR1 SEHNR, CDR2 FQNEAQ (reference sequence). The CDR3 extends over 15 amino acids. The V and J ends lost 5 bases and 6 bases, in that order; junction bases with no gene match: 9. The CDR3 DNA reads as TGTGCCAGCAGCGCGGACAGGGGGTGGATGGATGGCTACACCTTC. Translating gives CASSADRGWMDGYTF.

A single count supports this clone. At one boundary the junction diverges from the germline segment, which might be a read error. V gene TRBV5-4 combines with J gene TRBJ2-7; no firm D call. Germline V gene lookup returns CDR1 SGHNT and CDR2 YYREEE (reference sequence). The CDR3 runs to 14 residues. The CDR3 loop reads CASSQGLYSYEQYF. The CDR3, as DNA: TGCGCCAGCAGCCAAGGCCTATACTCCTACGAGCAGTACTTC.

A single count supports this clone. This chain joins TRBV27 and TRBJ2-1; no definite D call. The CDR3 is 15 amino acids. With 5 bases removed from V and 0 bases from J, the gap between germline ends came to 11 bases. Germline V gives CDR1 MNHEY, CDR2 SMNVEV (reference sequence). CDR3 protein: CASSVIPSSYNEQFF. CDR3 nucleotide sequence: TGTGCCAGCAGTGTAATACCTAGCTCCTACAATGAGCAGTTCTTC.

The chain uses TRBV13 and TRBJ2-7; 7 bases line up with TRBD2. The germline CDR1 and CDR2 sequences are PRHDT and FYEKMQ (reference sequence). This CDR3 is built from 13 residues. The V and J ends lost 5 bases and 3 bases, in that order; junction bases with no gene match: 4. CDR3 sequence reads: CASSLGTIYEQYF. CDR3 coding DNA: TGTGCCAGCAGCCTCGGGACTATCTACGAGCAGTACTTC.

V is TRBV15 and J is TRBJ2-1; D unresolved. In germline, CDR1 is LNHNV, CDR2 YYDKDF (reference sequence). The CDR3 is 13 residues long. Trimming removed 4 bases at V and 9 bases at J, with 13 bases between. CDR3 sequence reads: CATSILGWGEQFF. CDR3 in DNA: TGTGCCACCAGCATTCTGGGGTGGGGTGAGCAGTTCTTC.

This chain joins TRBV11-2 and TRBJ2-5; no firm D call. Trimming left V 5 bases short and J 0 bases short, with 4 bases between. Germline assignment: CDR1 SGHAT and CDR2 FQNNGV. The CDR3 sequence is 12 residues long. Here the CDR3 DNA reads TGTGCCAGCAGCCAAGACCAAGAGACCCAGTACTTC. Encoded protein: CASSQDQETQYF.

V is TRBV28 and J is TRBJ1-1; unclear D gene. Germline V lookup: CDR1 MDHEN, CDR2 SYDVKM. The length of the CDR3 is 15 residues. V was shortened by 2 bases and J by 0 bases, with 10 bases between the two germline ends. The CDR3 bases are TGTGCCAGCAGTTTAACGGGGATTCTGAACACTGAAGCTTTCTTT. As protein: CASSLTGILNTEAFF.

This chain links TRBV14 with TRBJ1-2, with D possibly matching TRBD1 (6 bases). This CDR3 region has 17 residues. Trimming removed 0 bases from V and 3 bases from J, with 17 bases in between. The germline V gene has CDR1 SGHDN and CDR2 FVKESK. DNA of the CDR3: TGTGCCAGCAGCCAAGAATTACGGGGGCGCGCAGACTATGGCTACACCTTC. Protein: CASSQELRGRADYGYTF. Using reference TRBV14 and TRBJ1-2 for the parts outside the CDR3, the full variable domain is EAGVTQFPSHSVIEKGQTVTLRCDPISGHDNLYWYRRVMGKEIKFLLHFVKESKQDESGMPNNRFLAERTGGTYSTLKVQPAELEDSGVYFCASSQELRGRADYGYTFGSGTRLTVV.

The CDR3 region has the DNA TGTGCCAGCACCGCGGACAGGATGTCGGGCCAGCCCCAGCATTTT. The encoded protein is CASTADRMSGQPQHF. This chain links TRBV7-2 with TRBJ1-5, with 7 bases that match TRBD1. Germline trimming cut 7 bases from V and 7 bases from J; bases unmatched to any gene: 13. Germline V gene data show CDR1 as SGHTA and CDR2 as FQGNSA. The CDR3 runs to 15 residues.

V gene TRBV27 combines with J gene TRBJ1-1; D remains ambiguous. The CDR3 is 14 residues long. From germline, CDR1 is MNHEY and CDR2 SMNVEV (reference sequence). Trimming cost V 7 bases and J 1 base, with 13 bases left between them. DNA for the CDR3: TGTGCCAGCACGGCGGGAAATAAGAACACTGAAGCTTTCTTT. Translation: CASTAGNKNTEAFF.

The rearrangement uses TRBV7-9 and TRBJ1-2; TRBD1 matches 8 bases. This CDR3 is 18 amino acids long. The V and J ends lost 5 bases and 0 bases, in that order; junction bases with no gene match: 14. The V gene's germline CDR1 is SEHNR and CDR2 FQNEAQ (reference sequence). As DNA, the CDR3 is TGTGCCAGCAGCGCCCATCTCGGACAGGGCGAAGCTAACTATGGCTACACCTTC. Its translation is CASSAHLGQGEANYGYTF.

The chain is built from TRBV7-8 and TRBJ2-3; 8 nucleotides match TRBD2. This CDR3 contains 17 residues. The ends lost 4 bases at V and 1 base at J; junction bases unmatched: 10. Germline assignment: CDR1 SGHVS and CDR2 FQNEAQ. CDR3 amino acids: CASSSSWSSGGTDTQYF. The CDR3 bases are TGTGCCAGCAGCTCCTCTTGGAGTAGCGGGGGCACAGATACGCAGTATTTT.